The clone carrying this TCR beta chain was seen just once. This library used roughly 400 ng RNA and molecular barcoded adaptors spanning alpha/delta and beta/gamma chains. TCRdb fed the reads into MiXCR, producing one record per CDR3 protein. The sample consists of some 390 distinct CDR3 sequences, about 76% of them appearing once. These data are taken from a study of read filtering for tumor transcriptome and immune sequencing. In the study overall: After DNase treatment, RNA was made into whole-transcriptome libraries.

V was clipped by 6 bases and J by 4 bases, with 10 bases between them. In germline, CDR1 is SQVTM, CDR2 ANQGSEA. There are 12 residues in the CDR3. This chain uses TRBV29-1 with TRBJ2-1; possibly TRBD1 for D (6 bases). Sequenced input: a population of CD138-negative cells sorted from bone marrow. The sequence derives from a donor at least 40 years old with multiple myeloma. This table probably holds off-target reads from a library built for another chain. DNA of the CDR3: TGCAGCGTACAGGGAACATACAATGAGCAGTTCTTC. The encoded protein is CSVQGTYNEQFF.